This section outlines one T cell receptor (beta chain) sequence together with its context. The entry originates in a study of blood T cell repertoires in COVID-19. Overall study: Material from acute and convalescent COVID-19 was sourced from the United States, Italy and Spain. Nucleic acid was either cDNA or gDNA, and it came from T cells, B-cell-depleted T cells, or PBMCs.

Original processing methods: Nucleated cell counts were estimated from reference gene primer amplification. The data were produced by immunoSEQ multiplex PCR, yet TCRdb's version contains in-frame clones alone and is incomplete. The V and J calls and the clone size are those of that table, but D and trimming were determined from the DNA. There are more than 200,000 clones in the sample; about 83% occur only once, and roughly 8.7% lies in the top ten. Germline CDR1 is GTSNPN and CDR2 is SVGIG (reference sequence). Trimming removed 1 base at V and 5 bases at J, with 6 bases between. The CDR3 spans 13 residues.

The J gene is TRBJ1-6, the V gene TRBV30; D gene unclear. The sequencing sample was made of peripheral blood. This sequence was found in a man in his forties with active or convalescent COVID-19. In DNA form, the CDR3 reads TGTGCCTGGAGTGCCCTCGATAATTCACCCCTCCACTTT. Translation gives CAWSALDNSPLHF.